This TCR beta chain originates from a study of cytomegalovirus exposure and HLA in healthy donors. Findings and caveats of the study: Later, an analysis showed that TCR beta chains associated with HLA were more clonally expanded than others that were equally common.

Both 60 Vbeta primers and 13 Jbeta primers went into the PCR. Clones were sequenced by immunoSEQ multiplex PCR, and TCRdb holds only the in-frame ones, with some missing. Of approximately 88,000 clones in the sample, over 75% are singletons; the top ten hold around 2%. For this clone: Its cognate antigen is unknown. Other DNA sequences in this sample translate to the same CDR3.

The CDR3 totals 15 residues. Germline CDR1 SGHRS, CDR2 YFSETQ. J lost 2 bases, V lost 4 bases, and 8 bases had no gene match. The sample was PBMCs. The sequence came from a man aged 18 to 35 in good health and CMV-seronegative. The chain couples TRBV5-1 to TRBJ2-7, with 8 positions matching TRBD1. The CDR3: CASSPGQEFPYEQYF. The DNA of the CDR3 is TGCGCCAGCAGCCCGGGACAGGAATTTCCCTACGAGCAGTACTTC.